These 14 T cell receptor beta chains were all obtained from the same sample, sequenced in a study of T cells in Graves' hyperthyroidism and ophthalmopathy. The source material, RNA transcripts, was used to amplify TCR beta CDR3 regions. First-round RT-PCR with HTBI primers amplified the TCR CDR3 region. TCRdb re-called the multiplex PCR reads with MiXCR, one entry per CDR3 protein. The sample contains 300,000 to 350,000 distinct CDR3 sequences, around a sixth of which appear only once. Sequencing was carried out using blood. Source of these receptors: a woman aged 50 to 60 with Graves' hyperthyroidism.

J is TRBJ2-4 and V is TRBV6-1; no firm D call. Trimming left V 6 bases short and J 9 bases short, with 15 bases between. The CDR3 consists of 13 residues. Germline CDR1 reads MNHNS; CDR2 reads SASEGT. The CDR3 nucleotides are TGTGCCAGCAGGCTAACAGATAGACCCATTCAGTACTTC. This gives the protein CASRLTDRPIQYF.

V usage is TRBV5-1 and J usage is TRBJ2-7; TRBD1 aligns across 7 bases. The CDR3 is 13 amino acids. Germline V gives CDR1 SGHRS, CDR2 YFSETQ. V gave up 7 bases and J gave up 4 bases; unmatched junction bases: 8. This chain's CDR3 is CASAGTDTYEQYF. CDR3 DNA sequence: TGCGCCAGCGCCGGGACAGATACGTACGAGCAGTACTTC.

This clonotype appeared once. This sequence may be a read error, since a much larger clone differs from it by one base. This chain links TRBV28 with TRBJ2-2, with unresolved D. The CDR3 contains 14 residues. From germline, CDR1 is MDHEN and CDR2 SYDVKM. DNA for the CDR3: TGTGCCTGCAGTCGGCGCGTCTTCCTCGGGGAGCTGTTTTTT. This gives the protein CACSRRVFLGELFF.

The rearrangement uses TRBV19 and TRBJ1-2; no reliable D call. Trimming cost V 6 bases and J 5 bases, with 16 bases left between them. Germline V CDR1 and CDR2: LNHDA, SQIVND (reference sequence). CDR3 length equals 14 residues. The CDR3 DNA reads as TGTGCCAGTAGCACACCTAGGGTCGGTTATGGCTACACCTTC. Encoded protein: CASSTPRVGYGYTF.

This clonotype was seen many times. The chain carries TRBV5-1 and TRBJ1-2, with D unresolved. Germline V gives CDR1 SGHRS, CDR2 YFSETQ. V was cut by 0 bases and J by 4 bases, with 7 bases left in between. There are 13 residues in the CDR3. For the CDR3, the DNA is TGCGCCAGCAGCTTGGAGGACGGCTATGGCTACACCTTC. Protein: CASSLEDGYGYTF.

This clonotype was seen a few times. The V and J genes are TRBV10-3 and TRBJ2-5; 8 bases align to TRBD1. CDR3 length: 15 residues. Germline V CDR1 and CDR2: ENHRY, SYGVKD. Trimming at V came to 4 bases and at J to 8 bases, leaving 12 bases not matched to a gene. This chain's CDR3 is CAISAGGEGRTTQYF. In DNA form, the CDR3 reads TGTGCCATCAGTGCAGGGGGCGAGGGGCGGACCACCCAGTACTTC.

V gene TRBV24-1 combines with J gene TRBJ2-1, with 7 nucleotides matching TRBD2. Germline CDR1 and CDR2: KGHDR and SFDVKD. There are 12 residues in the CDR3. J was trimmed by 9 bases and V by 5 bases; bases with no gene match: 3. Here the CDR3 reads CATSGTRGEQFF. CDR3 DNA sequence: TGTGCCACCAGTGGGACTAGAGGTGAGCAGTTCTTC.

The CDR3 nucleotides read TGCAGTGCTGACGAAAAACAGGGTGGGAGCAATGAGCAGTTCTTC. It is translated as CSADEKQGGSNEQFF. The chain has TRBV20-1 and TRBJ2-1, with D possibly TRBD1 on 6 matching bases. CDR1 DFQATT and CDR2 SNEGSKA come from the germline V gene (reference sequence). The CDR3 sequence is 15 residues long. Trimming removed 5 bases at V and 6 bases at J, with 20 bases between.

This clonotype was seen a single time. The chain is built from TRBV2 and TRBJ2-4; 7 bases match TRBD1. J gave up 3 bases and V 1 base, and 9 bases lay outside the gene matches. The CDR3 runs to 17 residues. Germline lookup yields CDR1 SNHLY and CDR2 FYNNEI. Here the CDR3 reads CASSEGVTGYDKNIQYF. The DNA for the CDR3 is TGTGCCAGCAGTGAAGGGGTGACAGGGTATGACAAAAACATTCAGTACTTC.

This clonotype was observed a handful of times. V is TRBV29-1 and J is TRBJ1-1; no definite D call. This CDR3 comprises 14 residues. Trimming stripped 4 bases from V and 1 base from J, with 13 bases between. CDR1 is SQVTM and CDR2 is ANQGSEA in the germline V gene. CDR3 coding DNA: TGCAGCGTTGGGTGGACGAATGCGAACACTGAAGCTTTCTTT. This encodes CSVGWTNANTEAFF.

V gene TRBV5-5 combines with J gene TRBJ2-3; D not certain. This CDR3 is built from 13 residues. Germline assignment: CDR1 SGHKS and CDR2 YYEKEE (reference sequence). With 0 bases removed from V and 6 bases from J, the gap between germline ends came to 8 bases. DNA for the CDR3: TGTGCCAGCAGCTTGGGGCCCGGCGATACGCAGTATTTT. It codes for CASSLGPGDTQYF.

This clonotype has more than one count but fewer than ten. The CDR3 coding sequence is TGCGCCAGCAGTGTGGGTATTACCGGGGAGCTGTTTTTT. This translates into CASSVGITGELFF. The chain is built from TRBV10-2 and TRBJ2-2; no clear D. The CDR3 runs 13 residues. Germline CDR1 WSHSY, CDR2 SAAADI. Trimming took off 4 bases at V and 5 bases at J, with 8 bases between the two ends.

The chain combines TRBV18 with TRBJ1-2, with TRBD1 matching over 8 bases. The CDR3 consists of 18 residues. Per the germline V gene, CDR1 is KGHSH and CDR2 is LQKENI. The trim removed 5 bases at V and 1 base at J, leaving 15 bases unmatched. The CDR3 protein is CASSSFPLTGADNYGYTF. The CDR3 nucleotides are TGTGCCAGCTCATCCTTTCCTCTGACAGGGGCTGATAACTATGGCTACACCTTC.

This sequence joins TRBV6-1 and TRBJ2-1; TRBD1 might be the D (5 bases). The germline V gene encodes CDR1 MNHNS and CDR2 SASEGT. This CDR3 has 13 residues. Trimming shortened V by 8 bases and J by 6 bases, and 14 bases separated the two germline ends. CDR3 loop: CASLRVQGNEQFF. The DNA for the CDR3 is TGTGCCAGCCTAAGGGTGCAGGGCAATGAGCAGTTCTTC.